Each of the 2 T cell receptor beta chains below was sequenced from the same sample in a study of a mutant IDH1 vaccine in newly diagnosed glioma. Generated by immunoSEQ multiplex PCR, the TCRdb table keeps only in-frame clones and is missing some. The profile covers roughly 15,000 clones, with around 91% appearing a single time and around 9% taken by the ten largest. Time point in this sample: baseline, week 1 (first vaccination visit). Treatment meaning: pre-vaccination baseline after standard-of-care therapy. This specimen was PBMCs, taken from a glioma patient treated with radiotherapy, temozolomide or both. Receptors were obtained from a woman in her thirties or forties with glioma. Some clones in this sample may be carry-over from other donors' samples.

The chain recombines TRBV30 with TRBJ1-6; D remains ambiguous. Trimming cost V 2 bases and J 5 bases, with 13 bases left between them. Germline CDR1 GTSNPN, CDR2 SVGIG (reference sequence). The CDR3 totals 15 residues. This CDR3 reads CAWSSEAIHNSPLHF. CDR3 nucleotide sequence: TGTGCCTGGAGTTCCGAGGCGATCCATAATTCACCCCTCCACTTT.

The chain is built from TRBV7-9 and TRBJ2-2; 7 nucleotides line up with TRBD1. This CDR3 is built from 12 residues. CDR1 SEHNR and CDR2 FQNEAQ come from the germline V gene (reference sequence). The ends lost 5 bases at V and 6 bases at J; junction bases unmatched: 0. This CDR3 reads CASSQGAGELFF. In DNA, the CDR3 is TGTGCCAGCAGCCAGGGGGCCGGGGAGCTGTTTTTT.